These T cell receptor beta chains were read from a single sample in a study of T cells in Graves' hyperthyroidism and ophthalmopathy. TCRdb reprocessed the multiplex PCR reads via MiXCR and lists one record per CDR3 protein. The table lists about 600,000 distinct CDR3 sequences, roughly a sixth of them singletons. The sample comprised blood. All receptors come from a woman in her thirties or forties with Graves' ophthalmopathy. Both conserved end residues are part of each CDR3. A D gene is named only where the DNA matches it firmly. A clone size is listed for some rows: how often the clone was seen (once, few, many), or a class if it is expanded.

j_call d_call v_call clone_size cdr3_aa cdr3_nt
TRBJ1-6 TRBD1 TRBV6-1 few CASSFDRGQGSPLHF TGTGCCAGCAGTTTCGACAGGGGCCAAGGTTCACCCCTCCACTTT
TRBJ2-3 NA TRBV7-9 NA CASSFGGDADTQYF TGTGCCAGCAGCTTCGGAGGGGACGCGGATACGCAGTATTTT
TRBJ2-6 NA TRBV7-8 few CASSLMTTGANVLTF TGTGCCAGCAGCCTCATGACTACTGGGGCCAACGTCCTGACTTTC
TRBJ2-7 NA TRBV6-2/TRBV6-3 NA CASSYSTPSWSVEQYF TGTGCCAGCAGTTACTCGACGCCCTCTTGGAGCGTTGAGCAGTACTTC
TRBJ1-5 NA TRBV28 many CASSLRGTPSLNQPQHF TGTGCCAGCAGTTTACGCGGGACACCGTCCCTCAATCAGCCCCAGCATTTT
TRBJ2-3 NA TRBV9 NA CASSVAHGDTQYF TGTGCCAGCAGCGTAGCTCACGGGGATACGCAGTATTTT
TRBJ1-5 NA TRBV7-8 many CASSLQAEQPQHF TGTGCCAGCAGCTTACAGGCTGAGCAGCCCCAGCATTTT
TRBJ2-5 TRBD2 TRBV11-2 many CASSTSGGPQETQYF TGTGCCAGCAGCACCAGCGGGGGGCCGCAAGAGACCCAGTACTTC
TRBJ2-3 NA TRBV20-1 few CIPSRGTSTDTQYF TGCATTCCTTCCCGGGGGACTAGCACAGATACGCAGTATTTT
TRBJ1-1 TRBD1 TRBV20-1 many CSARGDRGISEAFF TGCAGTGCTAGAGGGGACAGGGGAATCTCTGAAGCTTTCTTT
TRBJ1-2 NA TRBV7-9 NA CASSLGGESYGYTF TGTGCCAGCAGCTTAGGAGGGGAATCGTATGGCTACACCTTC
TRBJ2-1 TRBD2 TRBV20-1 NA CSASVTPGTSGTSGEQFF TGCAGTGCTAGTGTCACCCCGGGGACGAGCGGGACGAGCGGTGAGCAGTTCTTC
TRBJ2-3 NA TRBV2 many CASSLGLRADTQYF TGTGCCAGCAGCCTGGGGCTAAGAGCAGATACGCAGTATTTT
TRBJ1-1 NA TRBV11-3 many CASSFEENTEAFF TGTGCCAGCAGCTTTGAAGAGAACACTGAAGCTTTCTTT
TRBJ2-7 NA TRBV12-3/TRBV12-4 many CASRKGQNYEQYF TGTGCCAGCAGAAAAGGACAGAACTACGAGCAGTACTTC
TRBJ1-1 TRBD1 TRBV15 many CATSRDREVTEAFF TGTGCCACCAGCAGGGACAGGGAAGTCACTGAAGCTTTCTTT
TRBJ2-7 TRBD1 TRBV5-1 NA CAKTGVLYEQYF TGCGCCAAGACAGGGGTGTTATACGAGCAGTACTTC
TRBJ2-1 NA TRBV11-2 many CASSFPYSKDPGHEQFF TGTGCCAGCAGCTTCCCATATAGTAAGGACCCAGGCCATGAGCAGTTCTTC
TRBJ2-7 TRBD1 TRBV18 few CASSPLSGQGDEQYF TGTGCCAGCTCACCTTTATCGGGACAGGGAGACGAGCAGTACTTC
TRBJ1-1 NA TRBV7-2 many CASSFVPNTEAFF TGTGCCAGCAGCTTTGTTCCGAACACTGAAGCTTTCTTT
TRBJ2-3 NA TRBV3-1 many CASSQEGGGTDTQYF TGTGCCAGCAGCCAAGAAGGGGGGGGCACAGATACGCAGTATTTT
TRBJ1-2 TRBD1 TRBV11-2 many CASSRGQRGYTF TGTGCCAGCAGCAGGGGGCAACGTGGCTACACCTTC
TRBJ2-5 NA TRBV20-1 many CSASEETQYF TGCAGTGCTAGTGAAGAGACCCAGTACTTC
TRBJ2-7 NA TRBV5-1 NA CASSLRAGTGSYEQYF TGCGCCAGCAGCTTGAGGGCAGGGACCGGCTCCTACGAGCAGTACTTC
TRBJ2-2 TRBD1 TRBV4-1 NA CASSQEQGAAGELFF TGCGCCAGCAGCCAAGAACAGGGGGCGGCCGGGGAGCTGTTTTTT
TRBJ2-2 NA TRBV6-1 NA CASRRETGELFF TGTGCCAGCAGAAGAGAGACCGGGGAGCTGTTTTTT
TRBJ1-2 TRBD1 TRBV12-3/TRBV12-4 many CASSLVQGEVYGYTF TGTGCCAGCAGTTTAGTACAGGGGGAGGTCTATGGCTACACCTTC
TRBJ2-7 TRBD1 TRBV12-3/TRBV12-4 many CASSPAGTGSGEQYF TGTGCCAGCAGCCCGGCCGGGACAGGATCTGGCGAGCAGTACTTC
TRBJ2-3 TRBD2 TRBV5-1 many CASRTDGRGTDTQYF TGCGCCAGCAGGACTGACGGGAGGGGCACAGATACGCAGTATTTT
TRBJ2-5 NA TRBV5-1 NA CASSSWTEQETQYF TGCGCCAGCAGCTCGTGGACGGAACAAGAGACCCAGTACTTC
TRBJ2-3 TRBD2 TRBV27 NA CASKREGQDTQYF TGTGCCAGCAAGAGGGAGGGGCAAGATACGCAGTATTTT
TRBJ1-1 NA TRBV12-5 NA CASGLAGEAFF TGTGCTAGTGGTTTGGCGGGAGAAGCTTTCTTT
TRBJ1-2 NA TRBV12-3/TRBV12-4 many CASSLNPGYYGYTF TGTGCCAGCAGTTTAAACCCCGGCTACTATGGCTACACCTTC
TRBJ2-7 NA TRBV28 many CASSHGVYEQYF TGTGCCAGCAGTCACGGGGTTTACGAGCAGTACTTC
TRBJ2-1 NA TRBV7-8 many CASSTRGFDNEQFF TGTGCCAGCAGTACCAGGGGCTTTGACAATGAGCAGTTCTTC
TRBJ1-1 NA TRBV7-2 few CASSLFARDTEAFF TGTGCCAGCAGCTTATTCGCGAGGGACACTGAAGCTTTCTTT
TRBJ1-4 NA TRBV5-6 few CASRSRTTNEKLFF TGTGCCAGCAGGAGCAGGACTACTAATGAAAAACTGTTTTTT
TRBJ1-4 NA TRBV30 many CAWSPPGSEKLFF TGTGCCTGGAGTCCCCCGGGGAGTGAAAAACTGTTTTTT
TRBJ2-7 TRBD1 TRBV19 many CASNPGTGVYEQYF TGTGCCAGTAACCCCGGGACAGGGGTGTACGAGCAGTACTTC
TRBJ1-5 TRBD1 TRBV12-3/TRBV12-4 NA CASSWDSEPQHF TGTGCCAGCAGCTGGGACAGTGAGCCCCAGCATTTT
TRBJ2-3 TRBD1 TRBV5-1 many CASSTQGAGTDTQYF TGCGCCAGCAGCACACAGGGGGCCGGCACAGATACGCAGTATTTT
TRBJ2-5 NA TRBV7-9 few CASCGGSQETQYF TGTGCCAGTTGTGGGGGGAGTCAAGAGACCCAGTACTTC
TRBJ2-5 NA TRBV27 NA CASSSYGEIQYF TGTGCCAGCAGCTCCTACGGTGAGATCCAGTACTTC
TRBJ2-1 NA TRBV20-1 many CSAKYPGGYNEQFF TGCAGTGCTAAGTACCCCGGAGGCTACAATGAGCAGTTCTTC
TRBJ2-5 TRBD1 TRBV25-1 NA CASSEKGQQGKTQYF TGTGCCAGCAGTGAGAAAGGGCAACAGGGGAAGACCCAGTACTTC
TRBJ2-7 NA TRBV30 many CACPLGSGYEQYF TGTGCCTGCCCCCTTGGCTCAGGGTACGAGCAGTACTTC
TRBJ2-3 NA TRBV4-1 NA CASSQVRDKEQYF TGCGCCAGCAGCCAAGTCCGGGACAAAGAGCAGTATTTT
TRBJ1-2 TRBD1 TRBV11-1 many CASSHGTATDGYTF TGTGCCAGCAGCCACGGGACAGCAACGGATGGCTACACCTTC
TRBJ1-6 TRBD1 TRBV3-1 many CASSQGQGNSPLHF TGTGCCAGCAGCCAGGGACAGGGTAATTCACCCCTCCACTTT
TRBJ2-7 NA TRBV7-9 few CASSPPGAEQYF TGTGCCAGCAGCCCCCCCGGGGCCGAGCAGTACTTC
TRBJ2-3 TRBD2 TRBV12-3/TRBV12-4 many CASSHLAGGIMGTDTQYF TGTGCCAGCAGTCACCTAGCGGGAGGGATAATGGGGACAGATACGCAGTATTTT
TRBJ1-6 TRBD1 TRBV20-1 NA CSATGGGGDSPLHF TGCAGTGCTACTGGAGGAGGGGGCGATTCACCCCTCCACTTT
TRBJ2-7 TRBD2 TRBV20-1 NA CSARTSGSPEQYF TGCAGTGCAAGGACTAGCGGGAGTCCCGAGCAGTACTTC
TRBJ2-7 NA TRBV2 many CASSRTSYEQYF TGTGCCAGCAGTCGGACAAGCTACGAGCAGTACTTC
TRBJ2-3 TRBD2 TRBV9 few CASSAGGGRTDTQYF TGTGCCAGCAGCGCAGGCGGGGGACGCACAGATACGCAGTATTTT